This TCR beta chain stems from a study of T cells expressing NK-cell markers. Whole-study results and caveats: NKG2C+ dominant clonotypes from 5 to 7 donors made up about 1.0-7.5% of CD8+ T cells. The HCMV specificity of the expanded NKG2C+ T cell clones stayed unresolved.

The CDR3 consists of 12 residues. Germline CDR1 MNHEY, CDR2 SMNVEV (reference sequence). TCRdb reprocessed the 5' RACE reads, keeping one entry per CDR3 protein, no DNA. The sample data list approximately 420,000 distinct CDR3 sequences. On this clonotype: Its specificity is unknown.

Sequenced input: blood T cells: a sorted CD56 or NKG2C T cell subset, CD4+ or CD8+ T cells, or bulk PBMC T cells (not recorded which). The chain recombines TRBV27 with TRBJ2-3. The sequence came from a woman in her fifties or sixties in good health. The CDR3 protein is CASRTDADTQYF.